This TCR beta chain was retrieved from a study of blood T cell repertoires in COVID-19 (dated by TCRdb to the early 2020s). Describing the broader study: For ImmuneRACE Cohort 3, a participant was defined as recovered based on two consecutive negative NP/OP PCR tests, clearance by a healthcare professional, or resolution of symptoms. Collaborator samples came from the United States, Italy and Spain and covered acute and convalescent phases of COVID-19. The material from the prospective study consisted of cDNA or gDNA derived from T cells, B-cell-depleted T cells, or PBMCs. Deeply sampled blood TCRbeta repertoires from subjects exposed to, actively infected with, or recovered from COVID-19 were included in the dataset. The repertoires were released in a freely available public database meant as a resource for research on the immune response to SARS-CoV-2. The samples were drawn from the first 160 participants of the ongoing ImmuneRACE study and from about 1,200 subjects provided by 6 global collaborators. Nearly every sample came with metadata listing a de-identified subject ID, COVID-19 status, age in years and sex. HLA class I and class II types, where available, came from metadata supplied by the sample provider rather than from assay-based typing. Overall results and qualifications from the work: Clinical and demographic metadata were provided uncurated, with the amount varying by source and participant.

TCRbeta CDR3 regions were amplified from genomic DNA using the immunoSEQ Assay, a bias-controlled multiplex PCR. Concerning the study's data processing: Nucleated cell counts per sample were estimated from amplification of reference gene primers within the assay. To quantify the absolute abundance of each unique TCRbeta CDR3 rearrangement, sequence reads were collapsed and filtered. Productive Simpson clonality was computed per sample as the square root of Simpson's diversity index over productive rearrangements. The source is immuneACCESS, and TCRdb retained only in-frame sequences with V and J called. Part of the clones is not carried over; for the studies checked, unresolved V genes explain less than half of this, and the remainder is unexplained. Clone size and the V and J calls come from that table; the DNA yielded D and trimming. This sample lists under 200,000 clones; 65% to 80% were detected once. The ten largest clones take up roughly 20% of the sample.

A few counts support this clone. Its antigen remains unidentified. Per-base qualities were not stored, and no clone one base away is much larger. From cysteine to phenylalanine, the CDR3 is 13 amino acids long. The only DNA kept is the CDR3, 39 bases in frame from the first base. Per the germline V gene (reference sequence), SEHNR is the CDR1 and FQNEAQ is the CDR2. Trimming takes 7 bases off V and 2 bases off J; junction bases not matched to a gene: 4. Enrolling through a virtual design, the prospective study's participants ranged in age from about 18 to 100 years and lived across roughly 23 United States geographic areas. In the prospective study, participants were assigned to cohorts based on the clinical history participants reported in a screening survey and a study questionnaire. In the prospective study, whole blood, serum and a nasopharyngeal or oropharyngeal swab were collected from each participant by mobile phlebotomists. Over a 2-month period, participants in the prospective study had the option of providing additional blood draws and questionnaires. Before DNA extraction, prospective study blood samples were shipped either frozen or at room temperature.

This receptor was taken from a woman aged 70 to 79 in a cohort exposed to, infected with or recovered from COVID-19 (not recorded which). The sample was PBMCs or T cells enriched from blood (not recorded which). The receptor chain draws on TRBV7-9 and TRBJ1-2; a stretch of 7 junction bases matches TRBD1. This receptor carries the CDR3 CASNLGQNYGYTF. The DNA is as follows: TGTGCCAGCAACCTGGGACAGAACTATGGCTACACCTTC.